This TCR beta chain was identified in a study of T cell responses to AZD1222 COVID-19 vaccine. Study summary: Researchers grouped second doses given at about 4 or about 12 weeks into one pool.

With respect to this clone: Antigen unknown.

Data came from immunoSEQ multiplex PCR; TCRdb stores just in-frame clones and leaves some out. The sample includes 150,000 to 200,000 clones, about 89% of them seen just once. The CDR3 is made up of 12 amino acids. V dropped 1 base and J dropped 12 bases, with 10 bases sitting between them. Germline CDR1 is LGHDT and CDR2 is YNNKEL (reference sequence). Whole-study findings and limits: Dominant CD4 TCR responses targeted spike regions 160-218 and 743-854. Seropositive at baseline were only a handful of AZD1222 recipients. Only after the peak T cell response were repertoires sampled.

The genes are TRBV3-1 (or the pseudogene TRBV3-2) and TRBJ2-1; the D gene is possibly TRBD2 (5 bases). The source was peripheral blood, collected on day 0 of AZD1222 vaccination. The origin of this receptor is an adult in good health. DNA for the CDR3: TGTGCCAGCAGCCAAGGGGGTAGCGCGCAGTTCTTC. Residues: CASSQGGSAQFF.